Below, 8 T cell receptor beta chains from the same sample are listed, as sequenced in a study of cytomegalovirus exposure and HLA in healthy donors (dated by TCRdb to 2016 to 2017). The library relied on the immunoSEQ multiplex PCR assay. For the multiplex PCR, a mixture combining 60 forward primers for TCR Vbeta segments and 13 reverse primers for TCR Jbeta segments was used. TCRdb holds this immuneACCESS table with in-frame rearrangements only. Some clones are missing; in checked studies, unresolved V genes explain under half, and the rest has no known cause. This sample is represented by more than 70,000 clones; 60% to 70% of them were singletons. The biggest ten clones account for roughly 7.2% of the sample. Sequencing used PBMCs. Every receptor here comes from a man in his forties in good health and CMV-seropositive.

The chain uses TRBV5-1 and TRBJ2-4; D might be TRBD1 (6 bases). Germline loops: CDR1 SGHRS, CDR2 YFSETQ. V lost 4 bases, J lost 8 bases, and 13 bases lay in between. The CDR3 has 13 residues. For the CDR3, the DNA is TGCGCCAGCAGCACACAGGGCGGAGACATTCAGTACTTC. It specifies CASSTQGGDIQYF. The variable domain in full, completed from reference TRBV5-1 and TRBJ2-4, reads KAGVTQTPRYLIKTRGQQVTLSCSPISGHRSVSWYQQTPGQGLQFLFEYFSETQRNKGNFPGRFSGRQFSNSRSEMNVSTLELGDSALYLCASSTQGGDIQYFGAGTRLSVL.

The chain couples TRBV2 to TRBJ1-1; 7 bases line up with TRBD1. This CDR3 has 14 amino acids. Germline V CDR1 and CDR2: SNHLY, FYNNEI. Trimming took 10 bases from V and 0 from J; bases not matched to a gene: 8. CDR3 sequence: CATGQALMNTEAFF. DNA of the CDR3: TGTGCCACAGGACAGGCCCTCATGAACACTGAAGCTTTCTTT.

The chain recombines TRBV7-3 with TRBJ2-1; tentative D call: TRBD1 (5 bases). Trimming stripped 2 bases from V and 5 bases from J, with 10 bases between. There are 14 residues in the CDR3. CDR1 and CDR2 from the germline V gene are SGHTA and FQGTGA. CDR3 sequence reads: CASSLGAFDNEQFF. Written as DNA, the CDR3 is TGTGCCAGCAGCTTAGGGGCCTTCGACAATGAGCAGTTCTTC. The full variable domain, its missing parts supplied by reference TRBV7-3 and TRBJ2-1, is GAGVSQTPSNKVTEKGKYVELRCDPISGHTALYWYRQSLGQGPEFLIYFQGTGAADDSGLPNDRFFAVRPEGSVSTLKIQRTERGDSAVYLCASSLGAFDNEQFFGPGTRLTVL.

CDR3 sequence: CASSLPTLPTDTQYF. The CDR3 nucleotides are TGCGCCAGCAGTCTACCGACACTCCCCACAGATACGCAGTATTTT. The chain joins TRBV10-2 to TRBJ2-3; unclear D gene. The CDR3 covers 15 residues. Germline V CDR1 and CDR2: WSHSY, SAAADI. Between the trimmed V and J ends, which lost 5 bases and 2 bases, there was a span of 14 bases.

Only a few counts were recorded for this clone. The genes are TRBV7-9 and TRBJ2-2, with TRBD2 as a possible D gene (6 bases). This CDR3 contains 15 residues. Germline values: CDR1 SEHNR, CDR2 FQNEAQ (reference sequence). V dropped 3 bases and J dropped 4 bases, with 12 bases sitting between them. The CDR3 bases are TGTGCCAGCAGCTTTGGGCTAGCGAGCACCGGGGAGCTGTTTTTT. Residues: CASSFGLASTGELFF.

This clone appeared a few times. This sequence joins TRBV14 and TRBJ1-2; TRBD1 is a possible D gene (5 bases). This CDR3 has 13 residues. CDR1 is SGHDN, CDR2 FVKESK, per germline. The V end lost 0 bases, the J end lost 5 bases, and 7 bases lay between the germline ends. The DNA of the CDR3 is TGTGCCAGCAGCCAAGACAGGGAATATGGCTACACCTTC. Translation: CASSQDREYGYTF.

This clone has a handful of counts. This chain uses TRBV25-1 with TRBJ2-2, with D perhaps matching TRBD2 (5 bases). V dropped 4 bases and J dropped 5 bases, with 11 bases sitting between them. Germline lookup yields CDR1 MGHDK and CDR2 SYGVNS. The CDR3 has 14 residues. CDR3 bases: TGTGCCAGCAGTGGTGGGAGTAGGACCGGGGAGCTGTTTTTT. Translating gives CASSGGSRTGELFF.

The CDR3 reads CASSRVGTGVYGYTF. The CDR3 DNA is TGCGCCAGCAGCCGAGTTGGGACAGGGGTCTATGGCTACACCTTC. This chain connects TRBV5-1 to TRBJ1-2; TRBD1 matches at 10 bases. Germline V gene data show CDR1 as SGHRS and CDR2 as YFSETQ. The trim removed 4 bases at V and 4 bases at J, leaving 7 bases unmatched. The CDR3 is 15 residues long.